This T cell receptor beta chain was sequenced in a study of blood T cell repertoires in COVID-19. Study overall: PBMCs, B-cell-depleted T cells, or T cells were the source of the cDNA or gDNA that made up the material.

Libraries were prepared by immunoSEQ multiplex PCR; TCRdb keeps only in-frame clonotypes and omits some of them. The table has about 73,000 clones, roughly nine tenths seen once; the top ten hold about 9.2%. The sample was peripheral blood. This TCR derives from a man aged 80 or over with acute or convalescent COVID-19.

The CDR3 sequence is CASSPTGNRGEQYF. In DNA form, the CDR3 reads TGCGCCAGCAGCCCGACAGGGAACCGGGGCGAGCAGTACTTC. V is TRBV10-1 and J is TRBJ2-7; 7 bases agree with TRBD1. Germline V gene data show CDR1 as WNHNN and CDR2 as SYGVQD (reference sequence). The CDR3 loop spans 14 amino acids. V lost 6 bases to trimming and J lost 6 bases; unmatched junction nucleotides: 11.